The present T cell receptor beta chain was sequenced within a study of OX40 agonist ivuxolimab in advanced cancers. With respect to the entire study: Ivuxolimab was an agonistic, fully human IgG2 monoclonal antibody directed against OX40 (CD134), a costimulatory receptor. Intravenous ivuxolimab was administered to patients every 2 weeks at six dose levels: 0.01, 0.1, 0.3, 1.5, 3 and 10 mg/kg. A male proportion of 82.7% and a mean age of approximately 58 years, ranging from roughly 23 to 80, were recorded for the dose-escalation cohort. Of the roughly 51 dose-escalation patients, hepatocellular carcinoma was present in some 19, melanoma in roughly 15, renal cell carcinoma in 9 and head and neck cancer in 9. The point of sequencing TCRbeta in the periphery was to test whether ivuxolimab changed TCR sequence diversity and drove clonal T-cell expansion. The paper reports the monotherapy dose-escalation portion (N of about 54 patients) of the phase I ivuxolimab trial. Patients were allowed to have had prior anti-PD-1, anti-PD-L1 or anti-CTLA-4 therapy, and approximately 41% of the dose-escalation patients had previously received checkpoint inhibitors. Partial responses occurred in three dose-escalation patients, of whom one had hepatocellular carcinoma and two had cutaneous melanoma.

Comments on this clone: This receptor's antigen is unknown. No much larger clonotype is one base removed from it; base qualities were not supplied.

To sequence the TCRbeta CDR3 region, genomic DNA was isolated from the sorted cells. TCRbeta CDR3 regions were sequenced using the immunoSEQ Assay. This immuneACCESS table, as held by TCRdb, lists in-frame sequences with V and J called but not all clones. Of the missing ones, under half trace to an unresolved V gene in checked studies; the others have no known cause. The sample profile shows just under 65,000 clones; about four fifths of them were found once. Around 1% of the sample lies in the top ten. The trial excluded patients who had a history of autoimmune disease or were on systemic immunosuppression. Peripheral blood for TCR sequencing was collected from all dose cohorts at baseline, on cycle 4 day 1, and on cycle 7 day 1. Samples came from an open-label, multicenter, first-in-human phase I dose-escalation trial of ivuxolimab. Adults with locally advanced or metastatic melanoma, renal cell, hepatocellular, or head and neck squamous cell carcinoma were enrolled in the trial. CD4+ and CD8+ T cells were sorted separately from peripheral blood before TCR sequencing.

The full study reports these points: On average, CD8+ T cells showed more expanded clones than CD4+ T cells after ivuxolimab. Low levels of normalized T-cell clonal expansion were also shown by some nonresponding patients. At doses of 0.1 to 3.0 mg/kg, clonal expansion of both CD4+ and CD8+ blood T cells was observed from baseline to week 6. Partial responders in the 0.1-3.0 mg/kg groups had among the lowest normalized peripheral clonal expansion, especially among CD8+ T cells. The antigen specificity of the clonally expanded peripheral T cells was not determined.

CDR1 and CDR2 were assigned from the germline V gene as SGHTA and FQGTGA. From cysteine to phenylalanine, the CDR3 is 15 amino acids long. Just CDR3 DNA is preserved here, 45 bases in frame from base 1. Clipping removes 5 bases from V and 4 bases from J, with 9 as the unmatched junction base count. This TCR came from an adult with an advanced solid tumor such as melanoma, head and neck, liver or kidney cancer. The sample in question was CD4+ or CD8+ T cells sorted from blood, obtained in a trial of the OX40 agonist ivuxolimab. This sequence uses TRBV7-3 and TRBJ2-5; 8 central bases correspond to TRBD2. For the CDR3, the sequence is CASSPRERGIETQYF. At the DNA level, the sequence is TGTGCCAGCAGCCCCCGGGAGCGGGGGATAGAGACCCAGTACTTC.